These T cell receptor beta chains were read from a single sample in a study of tumor-infiltrating lymphocytes in localized non-small cell lung cancer. TCRdb keeps only in-frame clones here, not all; method: immunoSEQ multiplex PCR. This table holds roughly 7,200 clones, about 79% found once. Sequencing was carried out using uninvolved lung tissue not adjacent to the tumor. The receptor set was obtained from a human donor with non-small cell lung cancer. Each CDR3 is given with its conserved first and last residue. D genes are given only for firm matches. Clone size is stated in some rows and not others, as once, few, many or a class when expanded.

D gene | J gene | V gene | clone size | CDR3 protein | CDR3 DNA
- | TRBJ2-6 | TRBV4-2 | - | CASSYCFKGYSRANVLTF | TGTGCCAGCAGCTATTGTTTCAAAGGTTACAGTCGGGCCAACGTCCTGACTTTC
- | TRBJ2-5 | TRBV6-5 | - | CASTAGQTQYF | TGTGCCAGCACCGCCGGGCAGACCCAGTACTTC
TRBD1 | TRBJ1-3 | TRBV6-5 | once | CASRRQGAGNTIYF | TGTGCCAGCCGACGACAGGGGGCTGGAAACACCATATATTTT
- | TRBJ2-1 | TRBV11-2 | - | CASSLGAKSNEQFF | TGTGCCAGCAGCTTAGGAGCGAAGAGCAATGAGCAGTTCTTC
TRBD2 | TRBJ2-1 | TRBV7-9 | - | CASSSGTLAGGYEQFF | TGTGCCAGCAGCTCAGGAACCTTGGCGGGAGGCTATGAGCAGTTCTTC
- | TRBJ2-2 | TRBV7-3 | - | CASSPGGQGATGELFF | TGTGCCAGCAGCCCGGGGGGGCAGGGGGCCACCGGGGAGCTGTTTTTT
- | TRBJ2-3 | TRBV27 | - | CASSRDDTQYF | TGTGCCAGCAGTCGCGACGATACGCAGTATTTT
TRBD1 | TRBJ2-2 | TRBV6-5 | - | CASSKGQYTGELFF | TGTGCCAGCAGTAAGGGACAGTACACCGGGGAGCTGTTTTTT
- | TRBJ2-1 | TRBV2 | - | CASADLALSYNEQFF | TGTGCCAGTGCCGATCTAGCGCTCTCCTACAATGAGCAGTTCTTC
TRBD2 | TRBJ2-5 | TRBV5-6 | - | CASSRRGLTSGGGETQYF | TGTGCCAGCAGTCGGAGGGGTCTGACTAGCGGGGGGGGAGAGACCCAGTACTTC
TRBD1 | TRBJ1-2 | TRBV6-1 | few | CASSTRDRGNYGYTF | TGTGCCAGCAGTACTCGGGACAGGGGAAACTATGGCTACACCTTC
TRBD1 | TRBJ1-2 | TRBV5-1 | - | CASSWGTDYGYTF | TGCGCCAGCAGCTGGGGGACAGACTATGGCTACACTTTC
TRBD2 | TRBJ2-1 | TRBV18 | - | CASSPELAGYNEQFF | TGTGCCAGCTCACCAGAGCTAGCGGGCTACAATGAGCAGTTCTTC
- | TRBJ2-7 | TRBV5-1 | few | CASSGARGEEQYF | TGCGCCAGCAGCGGTGCAAGGGGGGAAGAGCAGTACTTC